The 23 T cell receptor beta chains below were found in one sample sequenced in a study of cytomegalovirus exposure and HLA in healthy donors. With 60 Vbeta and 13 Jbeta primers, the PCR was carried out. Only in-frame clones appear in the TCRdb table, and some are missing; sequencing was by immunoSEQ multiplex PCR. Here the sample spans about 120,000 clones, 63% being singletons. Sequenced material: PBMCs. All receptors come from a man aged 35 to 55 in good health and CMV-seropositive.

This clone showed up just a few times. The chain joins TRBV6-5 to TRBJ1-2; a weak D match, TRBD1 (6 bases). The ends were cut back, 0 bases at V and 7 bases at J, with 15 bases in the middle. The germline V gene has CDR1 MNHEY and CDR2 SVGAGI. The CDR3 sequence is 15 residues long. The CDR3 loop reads CASSYSLAGEGGYTF. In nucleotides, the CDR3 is TGTGCCAGCAGTTACTCGTTGGCAGGGGAAGGTGGCTACACCTTC.

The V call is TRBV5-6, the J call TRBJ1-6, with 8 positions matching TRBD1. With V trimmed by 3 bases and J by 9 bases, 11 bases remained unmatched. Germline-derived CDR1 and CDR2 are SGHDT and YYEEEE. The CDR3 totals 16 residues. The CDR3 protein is CASSWGYPGGASPLHF. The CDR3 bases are TGTGCCAGCAGCTGGGGCTACCCAGGGGGCGCTTCACCCCTCCACTTT.

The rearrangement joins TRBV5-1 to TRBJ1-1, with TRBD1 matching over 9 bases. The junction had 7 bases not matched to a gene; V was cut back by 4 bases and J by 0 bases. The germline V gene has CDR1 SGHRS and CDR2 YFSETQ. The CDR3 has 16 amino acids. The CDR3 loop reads CASSPGTGRLNTEAFF. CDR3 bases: TGCGCCAGCAGCCCCGGGACAGGGAGATTGAACACTGAAGCTTTCTTT.

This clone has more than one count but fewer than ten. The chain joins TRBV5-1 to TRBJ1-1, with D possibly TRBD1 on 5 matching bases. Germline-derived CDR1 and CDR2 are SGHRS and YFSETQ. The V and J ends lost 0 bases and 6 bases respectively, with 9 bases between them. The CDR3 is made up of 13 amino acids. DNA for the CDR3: TGCGCCAGCAGCTTGGGCAGGGCTCCTGAAGCTTTCTTT. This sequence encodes CASSLGRAPEAFF.

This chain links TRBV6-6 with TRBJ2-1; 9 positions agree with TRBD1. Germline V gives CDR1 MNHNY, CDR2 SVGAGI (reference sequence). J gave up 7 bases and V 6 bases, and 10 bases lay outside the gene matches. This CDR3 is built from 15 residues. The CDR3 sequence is CASSQGQGRENEQFF. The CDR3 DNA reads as TGTGCCAGCAGCCAGGGACAGGGTCGGGAAAATGAGCAGTTCTTC.

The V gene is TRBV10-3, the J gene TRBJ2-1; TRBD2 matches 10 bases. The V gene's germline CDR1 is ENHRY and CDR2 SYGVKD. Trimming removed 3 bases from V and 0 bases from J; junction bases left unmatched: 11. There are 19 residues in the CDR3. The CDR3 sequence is CAISEVGISGRSSYNEQFF. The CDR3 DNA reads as TGTGCCATCAGTGAAGTAGGCATTAGCGGGAGGAGCTCCTACAATGAGCAGTTCTTC.

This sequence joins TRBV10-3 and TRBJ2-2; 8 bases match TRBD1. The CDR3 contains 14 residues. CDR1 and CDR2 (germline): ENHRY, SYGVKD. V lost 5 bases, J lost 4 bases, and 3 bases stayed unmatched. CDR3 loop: CAISWTGSTGELFF. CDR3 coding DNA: TGTGCCATCAGTTGGACAGGGTCCACCGGGGAGCTGTTTTTT.

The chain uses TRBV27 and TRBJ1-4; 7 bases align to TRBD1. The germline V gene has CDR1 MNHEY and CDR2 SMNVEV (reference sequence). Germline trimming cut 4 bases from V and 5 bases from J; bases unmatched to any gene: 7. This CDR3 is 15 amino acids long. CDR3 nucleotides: TGTGCCAGCAGTTCCGAGGGGGCGGGAAATGAAAAACTGTTTTTT. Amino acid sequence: CASSSEGAGNEKLFF.

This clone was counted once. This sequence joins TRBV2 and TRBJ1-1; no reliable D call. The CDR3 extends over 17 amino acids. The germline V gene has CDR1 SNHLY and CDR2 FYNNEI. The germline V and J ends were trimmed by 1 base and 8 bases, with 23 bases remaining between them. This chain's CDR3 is CASSEGGGGQSVGEAFF. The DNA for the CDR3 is TGTGCCAGCAGTGAAGGTGGTGGAGGGCAGTCGGTAGGAGAAGCTTTCTTT.

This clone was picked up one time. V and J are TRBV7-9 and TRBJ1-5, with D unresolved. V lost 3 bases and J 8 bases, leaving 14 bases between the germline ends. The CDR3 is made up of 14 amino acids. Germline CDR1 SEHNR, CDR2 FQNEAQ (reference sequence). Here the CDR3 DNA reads TGTGCCAGCAGCTTGAATAACGGTCTGGAGCCCCAGCATTTT. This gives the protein CASSLNNGLEPQHF.

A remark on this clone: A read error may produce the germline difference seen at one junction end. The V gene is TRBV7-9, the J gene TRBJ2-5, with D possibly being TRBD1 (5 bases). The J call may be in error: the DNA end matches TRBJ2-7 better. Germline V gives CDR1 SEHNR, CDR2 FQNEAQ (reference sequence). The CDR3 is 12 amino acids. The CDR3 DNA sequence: TGTTCCAGCAGCAGTGACAGCTACGAGCAGTACTTC. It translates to CSSSSDSYEQYF.

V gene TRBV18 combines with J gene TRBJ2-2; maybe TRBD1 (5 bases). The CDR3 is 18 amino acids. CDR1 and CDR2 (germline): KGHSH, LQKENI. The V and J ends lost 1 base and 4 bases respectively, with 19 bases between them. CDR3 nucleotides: TGTGCCAGCTCACCACTTATGCTGGGGCGGTCGGGCACCGGGGAGCTGTTTTTT. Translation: CASSPLMLGRSGTGELFF. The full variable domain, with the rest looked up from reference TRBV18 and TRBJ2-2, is NAGVMQNPRHLVRRRGQEARLRCSPMKGHSHVYWYRQLPEEGLKFMVYLQKENIIDESGMPKERFSAEFPKEGPSILRIQQVVRGDSAAYFCASSPLMLGRSGTGELFFGEGSRLTVL.

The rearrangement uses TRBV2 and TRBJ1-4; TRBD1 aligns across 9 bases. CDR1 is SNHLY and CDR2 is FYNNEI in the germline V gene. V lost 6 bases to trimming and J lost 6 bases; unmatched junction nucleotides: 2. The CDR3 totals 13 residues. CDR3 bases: TGTGCCAGCAGGCGGGACAGGGATGAAAAACTGTTTTTT. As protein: CASRRDRDEKLFF. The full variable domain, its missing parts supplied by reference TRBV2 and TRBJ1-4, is EPEVTQTPSHQVTQMGQEVILRCVPISNHLYFYWYRQILGQKVEFLVSFYNNEISEKSEIFDDQFSVERPDGSNFTLKIRSTKLEDSAMYFCASRRDRDEKLFFGSGTQLSVL.

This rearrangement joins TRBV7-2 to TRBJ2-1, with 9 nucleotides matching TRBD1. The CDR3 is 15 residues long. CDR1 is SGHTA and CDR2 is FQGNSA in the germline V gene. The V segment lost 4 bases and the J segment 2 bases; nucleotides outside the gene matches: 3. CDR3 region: CASSWGQGTYNEQFF. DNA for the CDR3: TGTGCCAGCAGCTGGGGACAGGGTACCTACAATGAGCAGTTCTTC. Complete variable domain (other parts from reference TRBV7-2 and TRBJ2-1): GAGVSQSPSNKVTEKGKDVELRCDPISGHTALYWYRQSLGQGLEFLIYFQGNSAPDKSGLPSDRFSAERTGGSVSTLTIQRTQQEDSAVYLCASSWGQGTYNEQFFGPGTRLTVL.

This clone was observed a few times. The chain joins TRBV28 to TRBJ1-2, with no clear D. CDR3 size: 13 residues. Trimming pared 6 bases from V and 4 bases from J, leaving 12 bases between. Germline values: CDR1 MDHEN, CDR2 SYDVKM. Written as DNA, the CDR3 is TGTGCCAGCAGATCCCCCGGGGTCTATGGCTACACCTTC. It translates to CASRSPGVYGYTF.

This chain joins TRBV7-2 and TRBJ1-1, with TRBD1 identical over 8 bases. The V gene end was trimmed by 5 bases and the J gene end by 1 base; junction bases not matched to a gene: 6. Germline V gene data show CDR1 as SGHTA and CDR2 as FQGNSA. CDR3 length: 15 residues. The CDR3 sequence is CASSRGDRRNTEAFF. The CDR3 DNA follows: TGTGCCAGCAGCCGGGGGGACAGGCGGAACACTGAAGCTTTCTTT. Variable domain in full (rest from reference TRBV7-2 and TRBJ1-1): GAGVSQSPSNKVTEKGKDVELRCDPISGHTALYWYRQSLGQGLEFLIYFQGNSAPDKSGLPSDRFSAERTGGSVSTLTIQRTQQEDSAVYLCASSRGDRRNTEAFFGQGTRLTVV.

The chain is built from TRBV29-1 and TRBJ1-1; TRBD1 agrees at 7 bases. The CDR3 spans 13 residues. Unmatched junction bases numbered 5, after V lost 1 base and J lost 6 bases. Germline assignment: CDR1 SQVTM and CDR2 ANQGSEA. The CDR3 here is CSVEGDSGPEAFF. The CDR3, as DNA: TGCAGCGTTGAAGGGGACAGTGGGCCTGAAGCTTTCTTT.

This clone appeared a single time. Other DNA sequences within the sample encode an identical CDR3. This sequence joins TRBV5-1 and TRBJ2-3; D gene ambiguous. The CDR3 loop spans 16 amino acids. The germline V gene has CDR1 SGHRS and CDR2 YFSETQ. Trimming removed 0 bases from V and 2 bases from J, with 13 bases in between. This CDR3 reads CASSLVSLVYTDTQYF. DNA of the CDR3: TGCGCCAGCAGCTTGGTTTCCCTCGTTTACACAGATACGCAGTATTTT.

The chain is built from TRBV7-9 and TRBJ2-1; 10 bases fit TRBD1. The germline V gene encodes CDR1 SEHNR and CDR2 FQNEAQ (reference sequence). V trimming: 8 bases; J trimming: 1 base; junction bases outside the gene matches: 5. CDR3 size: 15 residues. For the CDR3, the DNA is TGTGCCAGCGAATGGACAGGGGGGTCCTACAATGAGCAGTTCTTC. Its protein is CASEWTGGSYNEQFF.

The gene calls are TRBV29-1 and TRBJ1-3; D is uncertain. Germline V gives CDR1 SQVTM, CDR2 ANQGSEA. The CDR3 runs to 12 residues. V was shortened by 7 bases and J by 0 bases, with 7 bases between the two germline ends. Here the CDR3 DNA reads TGCAGCGCCTCCGTCTCTGGAAACACCATATATTTT. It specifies CSASVSGNTIYF.

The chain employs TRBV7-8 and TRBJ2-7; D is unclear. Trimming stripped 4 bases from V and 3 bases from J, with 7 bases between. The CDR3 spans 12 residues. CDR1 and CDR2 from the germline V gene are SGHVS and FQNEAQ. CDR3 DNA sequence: TGTGCCAGCAGCTCCCGTTTCTACGAGCAGTACTTC. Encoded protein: CASSSRFYEQYF.

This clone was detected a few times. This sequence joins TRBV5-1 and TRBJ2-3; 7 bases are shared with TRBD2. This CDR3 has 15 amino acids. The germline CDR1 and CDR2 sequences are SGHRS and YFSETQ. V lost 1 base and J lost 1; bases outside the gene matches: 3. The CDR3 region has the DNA TGCGCCAGCAGCTTGTTTGCGGGGGGCACAGATACGCAGTATTTT. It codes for CASSLFAGGTDTQYF.

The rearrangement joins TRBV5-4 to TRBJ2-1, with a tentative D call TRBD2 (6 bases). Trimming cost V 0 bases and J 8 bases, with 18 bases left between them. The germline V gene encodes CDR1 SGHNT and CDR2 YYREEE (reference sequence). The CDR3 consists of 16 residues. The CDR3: CASSLGASEMGDEQFF. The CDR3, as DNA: TGTGCCAGCAGCTTGGGTGCTAGCGAAATGGGAGATGAGCAGTTCTTC.